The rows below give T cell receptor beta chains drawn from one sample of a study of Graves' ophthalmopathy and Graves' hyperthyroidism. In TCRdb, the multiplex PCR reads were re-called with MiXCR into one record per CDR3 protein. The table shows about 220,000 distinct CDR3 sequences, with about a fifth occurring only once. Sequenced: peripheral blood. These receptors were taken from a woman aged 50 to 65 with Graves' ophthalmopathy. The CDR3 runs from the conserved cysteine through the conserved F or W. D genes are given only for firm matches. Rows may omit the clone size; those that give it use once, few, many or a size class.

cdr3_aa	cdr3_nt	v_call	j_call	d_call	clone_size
CASSLRQQHEAFF	TGTGCCAGCAGTTTACGACAGCAGCATGAAGCTTTCTTT	TRBV28	TRBJ1-1	.	once
CASSLGQTHNYGYTF	TGTGCCAGCAGCTTAGGGCAGACCCATAACTATGGCTACACCTTC	TRBV7-2	TRBJ1-2	.	once
CASSPFRGGFSEAFF	TGTGCCAGCAGCCCCTTCAGGGGAGGATTTTCCGAAGCTTTCTTT	TRBV14	TRBJ1-1	.	once
CATSDKQGHQPQHF	TGTGCCACCAGTGATAAACAGGGACATCAGCCCCAGCATTTT	TRBV24-1	TRBJ1-5	.	many
CASRGQPNTGELFF	TGTGCCAGCAGGGGACAGCCGAACACCGGGGAGCTGTTTTTT	TRBV7-3	TRBJ2-2	TRBD1	many
CASSDWGEAYEQYF	TGTGCCAGCAGCGATTGGGGGGAAGCCTACGAGCAGTACTTC	TRBV3-1	TRBJ2-7	.	many
CASALGQGEPQHF	TGTGCCAGCGCATTGGGACAGGGTGAACCCCAGCATTTT	TRBV6-2/TRBV6-3	TRBJ1-5	TRBD1	.
CASSHGQGSGANVLTF	TGTGCCAGCAGCCATGGTCAGGGTTCCGGGGCCAACGTCCTGACTTTC	TRBV4-2	TRBJ2-6	.	many
CASSLESSRKETQYF	TGCGCCAGCAGCTTGGAGTCATCTCGGAAAGAGACCCAGTACTTC	TRBV5-1	TRBJ2-5	.	.
CATSGGGRAQYF	TGTGCCACCAGTGGGGGAGGAAGGGCCCAGTACTTC	TRBV24-1	TRBJ2-5	.	many
CASSAITQGNQPQHF	TGTGCCAGCAGTGCTATCACCCAGGGGAATCAGCCCCAGCATTTT	TRBV2	TRBJ1-5	.	many
CSVETGTLGNTEAFF	TGCAGCGTTGAAACCGGGACTCTTGGGAACACCGAAGCTTTCTTT	TRBV29-1	TRBJ1-1	.	.
CANSSPGSKDSSYNEQFF	TGTGCCAACAGTTCCCCCGGGTCGAAGGATAGCTCCTACAATGAGCAGTTCTTC	TRBV28	TRBJ2-1	.	.
CASSQAVAGVKNEQYF	TGCGCCAGCAGCCAAGCTGTAGCGGGAGTAAAAAACGAGCAGTACTTC	TRBV4-1	TRBJ2-7	TRBD2	many
CASSALWGAQETQYF	TGTGCCAGCAGTGCGCTCTGGGGTGCCCAAGAGACCCAGTACTTC	TRBV6-1	TRBJ2-5	.	.
CSARSGEIETQYF	TGCAGTGCTAGATCGGGAGAGATTGAGACCCAGTACTTC	TRBV20-1	TRBJ2-5	.	few
CASSLVLDGFYGYTF	TGTGCCAGCAGCTTAGTCCTGGACGGATTCTATGGCTACACCTTC	TRBV7-9	TRBJ1-2	.	.
CASSPSSGWAAEAFF	TGCGCCAGCAGCCCTAGTTCGGGTTGGGCAGCAGAAGCTTTCTTT	TRBV4-1	TRBJ1-1	.	.
CASMKRDGYTEAFF	TGTGCCAGCATGAAACGTGATGGGTACACTGAAGCTTTCTTT	TRBV2	TRBJ1-1	.	many
CASRPFDRAYEQYF	TGTGCCAGCAGGCCCTTTGACAGGGCCTACGAGCAGTACTTC	TRBV6-5	TRBJ2-7	TRBD1	many
CASAAGGRGTDTQYF	TGTGCCAGCGCCGCGGGAGGTCGGGGCACAGATACGCAGTATTTT	TRBV11-2	TRBJ2-3	TRBD2	few